This TCR beta chain is drawn from a study of human T cells and chemical hapten exposure. Across the study: Investigators sensitized around 2 cm by around 2 cm of upper inner arm skin with 2% DPC. Diphenylcyclopropenone, dosed weekly to the scalp, was given to patients throughout the roughly 25-week study.

Specified time point: patch test 1, 2 weeks after DPC sensitization. Treatment given: therapeutic diphenylcyclopropenone sensitization with weekly scalp DPC. Study-level points and caveats: Positively correlated with patch test score were the counts of PT1 expanded TCRs.

This clonotype was counted only a few times. Its antigen is undetermined. TCRdb re-called the RACE reads through MiXCR, storing one row per CDR3 protein. The sample holds under 450,000 distinct CDR3 sequences, 4.8% seen once. This clonotype originated in a woman aged 50 to 60 with alopecia areata. Some clones in this sample may be carry-over from other donors' samples. The material was whole blood, obtained in connection with sensitization to the hapten diphenylcyclopropenone (DPC).

The CDR3 reads CASSPEGLAGNEQYF. The CDR3, as DNA: TGTGCCAGCAGTCCCGAGGGACTAGCGGGGAACGAGCAGTACTTC. The chain joins TRBV12-3 or TRBV12-4 to TRBJ2-7; 13 nucleotides line up with TRBD2. Trimming took 5 bases from V and 5 from J; bases not matched to a gene: 6. The CDR3 sequence is 15 residues long.